This passage covers 18 T cell receptor beta chains from one sample sequenced in a study of T cells in Graves' hyperthyroidism and ophthalmopathy. The TCR beta CDR3 regions underwent amplification using RNA transcripts as the source. Researchers ran a first-round RT-PCR on the TCR CDR3 using the HTBI primer set. MiXCR, run by TCRdb on the multiplex PCR reads, gives a single entry per CDR3 protein. The table includes 550,000 to 800,000 distinct CDR3 sequences, 15% to 20% detected once. Sequencing used blood. The receptors shown here come from a man aged 50 or older with Graves' hyperthyroidism.

V and J are TRBV28 and TRBJ2-3, with TRBD2 matching over 7 bases. After removal of 6 bases from V and 4 bases from J, the junction contained 4 bases not matched to a gene. The CDR3 consists of 13 residues. Germline V gene lookup returns CDR1 MDHEN and CDR2 SYDVKM. The CDR3 spells CASSPGGPDTQYF. The CDR3 DNA reads TGTGCCAGCAGCCCGGGAGGTCCAGATACGCAGTATTTT.

This clonotype was detected ten times or more. This sequence joins TRBV3-1 and TRBJ1-1; 10 bases fit TRBD1. The ends lost 1 base at V and 11 bases at J; junction bases unmatched: 7. The V gene's germline CDR1 is LGHDT and CDR2 YNNKEL (reference sequence). The CDR3 consists of 14 residues. CDR3 coding DNA: TGTGCCAGCAGCCAAGTGACAGGGGGCGCTTCGGCTTTCTTT. Protein product: CASSQVTGGASAFF.

On this clonotype itself: An end of the junction differs from the germline gene, which may be a read error. The chain links TRBV6-1 to TRBJ2-4; the D is unclear. The CDR3 has 15 amino acids. Germline-derived CDR1 and CDR2 are MNHNS and SASEGT. CDR3 DNA sequence: TGTGCCAGCAGGGAAGAAACCGTGGGCAAAAACATTCAGTACTTC. It is translated as CASREETVGKNIQYF.

The sample holds many counts of this clonotype. The chain has TRBV28 and TRBJ1-2; D ambiguous. The CDR3 contains 13 residues. Trimming stripped 4 bases from V and 6 bases from J, with 12 bases between. Germline CDR1 and CDR2: MDHEN and SYDVKM. As DNA, the CDR3 is TGTGCCAGCAGTTACGGGTCTCCGAATGGCTACACCTTC. It yields the protein CASSYGSPNGYTF.

Ten or more counts support this clonotype. The rearrangement uses TRBV12-3 or TRBV12-4 and TRBJ1-1; D is undetermined. Trimming stripped 7 bases from V and 1 base from J, with 16 bases between. This CDR3 is built from 15 residues. The CDR3 is CASNIPPGKNTEAFF. The DNA of the CDR3 is TGTGCCAGCAATATACCACCGGGGAAGAACACTGAAGCTTTCTTT.

The CDR3 DNA reads TGTGCCAGCAGCCAAGATCCCCTAGCGGGGGCCACAGATACGCAGTATTTT. This codes for CASSQDPLAGATDTQYF. This sequence joins TRBV3-1 and TRBJ2-3; 10 nucleotides line up with TRBD2. This CDR3 has 17 residues. With 0 bases clipped from V and 2 bases from J, the junction kept 5 bases outside the gene matches. Germline values: CDR1 LGHDT, CDR2 YNNKEL (reference sequence).

This clonotype was found many times. The rearrangement uses TRBV24-1 and TRBJ2-3; D not resolved. The CDR3 sequence is 15 residues long. Germline loops: CDR1 KGHDR, CDR2 SFDVKD. V was shortened by 3 bases and J by 0 bases, with 9 bases between the two germline ends. The CDR3 region is CATSDPRPSTDTQYF. Written as DNA, the CDR3 is TGTGCCACCAGTGATCCTCGCCCTAGCACAGATACGCAGTATTTT.

The rearrangement joins TRBV5-1 to TRBJ2-7; D might be TRBD1 (6 bases). V dropped 3 bases and J dropped 4 bases, with 14 bases sitting between them. The CDR3 extends over 14 amino acids. The germline V gene encodes CDR1 SGHRS and CDR2 YFSETQ. The CDR3 DNA sequence: TGCGCCAGCAGCTCCGGGACACCGGGGTACGAGCAGTACTTC. Its protein is CASSSGTPGYEQYF.

The rearrangement joins TRBV5-1 to TRBJ2-3; D not certain. Germline CDR1 SGHRS, CDR2 YFSETQ. The CDR3 consists of 13 residues. Trimming took off 0 bases at V and 6 bases at J, with 8 bases between the two ends. The CDR3 reads CASSLEESDTQYF. Written as DNA, the CDR3 is TGCGCCAGCAGCTTGGAAGAGAGTGATACGCAGTATTTT.

The V and J genes are TRBV11-2 and TRBJ2-7; D ambiguous. With 1 base removed from V and 0 bases from J, the gap between germline ends came to 13 bases. The CDR3 runs to 16 residues. CDR1 SGHAT and CDR2 FQNNGV come from the germline V gene. CDR3 loop: CASSLATVLSSYEQYF. Written as DNA, the CDR3 is TGTGCCAGCAGCTTAGCGACGGTACTAAGCTCCTACGAGCAGTACTTC.

This clonotype has at least ten counts. The chain joins TRBV2 to TRBJ1-2; no firm D call. Germline values: CDR1 SNHLY, CDR2 FYNNEI. The CDR3 spans 14 residues. V lost 6 bases, J lost 5 bases, and 16 bases lay in between. The CDR3 reads CASRRTYASYGYTF. The DNA of the CDR3 is TGTGCCAGCAGACGGACCTACGCAAGTTATGGCTACACCTTC.

This clonotype was recorded a few times. The V and J genes are TRBV27 and TRBJ2-7, with 7 bases fitting TRBD2. With 4 bases clipped from V and 3 bases from J, the junction kept 3 bases outside the gene matches. Germline CDR1 and CDR2: MNHEY and SMNVEV (reference sequence). The CDR3 has 13 residues. Here the CDR3 reads CASSSGEGYEQYF. CDR3 in DNA: TGTGCCAGCAGTTCGGGGGAGGGCTACGAGCAGTACTTC.

On this clonotype: A much larger clone lies one base from this, so it may be a read error. No conserved phenylalanine or tryptophan is present at the end of the CDR3, so a read error is the likely explanation. V gene TRBV9 combines with J gene TRBJ2-7, with 9 bases aligning to TRBD1. V was clipped by 5 bases and J by 5 bases; unmatched bases: 8. Germline CDR1 and CDR2: SGDLS and YYNGEE. The CDR3 is 14 amino acids. In nucleotides, the CDR3 is TGTGCCAGCAGTTGGACAGGGGTGAAGGACGAGCAGTACTCC. The encoded protein is CASSWTGVKDEQYS.

In its sample, this clonotype was seen many times. This chain links TRBV28 with TRBJ2-1; 10 bases are shared with TRBD2. Losses at the gene ends were 3 bases for V and 1 base for J; bases not matched to a gene: 21. CDR3 length equals 22 residues. The germline V gene has CDR1 MDHEN and CDR2 SYDVKM. The CDR3 sequence is CASSFLGSSGSPLPGSYNEQFF. The CDR3 DNA is TGTGCCAGCAGTTTTTTGGGATCTAGCGGGAGCCCTCTCCCGGGATCCTACAATGAGCAGTTCTTC. Variable domain in full (rest from reference TRBV28 and TRBJ2-1): DVKVTQSSRYLVKRTGEKVFLECVQDMDHENMFWYRQDPGLGLRLIYFSYDVKMKEKGDIPEGYSVSREKKERFSLILESASTNQTSMYLCASSFLGSSGSPLPGSYNEQFFGPGTRLTVL.

In its sample, this clonotype was seen once. The J gene is TRBJ1-1, the V gene TRBV24-1; D gene ambiguous. Trimming stripped 3 bases from V and 6 bases from J, with 10 bases between. This CDR3 comprises 13 residues. CDR1 and CDR2 from the germline V gene are KGHDR and SFDVKD. This CDR3 reads CATSDPDMAEAFF. The CDR3 DNA is TGTGCCACCAGTGATCCCGACATGGCTGAAGCTTTCTTT.

Of note for this clonotype: One junction end does not reproduce the germline sequence, and a read error may be involved. This chain connects TRBV27 to TRBJ2-3; weak D call: TRBD2 (6 bases). CDR3 length: 15 residues. CDR1 is MNHEY, CDR2 SMNVEV, per germline (reference sequence). CDR3 loop: CVSGLSTDSPDTQYF. The CDR3 nucleotides read TGTGTCAGCGGGTTAAGTACAGATTCCCCAGATACGCAGTATTTT.

This clonotype was seen only a few times. The chain joins TRBV7-2 to TRBJ2-2, with D tentatively TRBD1 (6 bases). The V gene lost 5 bases and the J gene lost 0 bases, with 13 bases spanning the gap. This CDR3 has 16 amino acids. Germline CDR1 and CDR2: SGHTA and FQGNSA. CDR3 loop: CASSTRTASNTGELFF. As DNA, the CDR3 is TGTGCCAGCAGCACAAGGACAGCCTCGAACACCGGGGAGCTGTTTTTT.

This clonotype has ten or more counts. The rearrangement links TRBV6-2 or TRBV6-3 to TRBJ1-2; no definite D call. V dropped 8 bases and J dropped 7 bases, with 11 bases sitting between them. The CDR3 runs 11 residues. Per germline, CDR1 MNHEY and CDR2 SVGEGT. The CDR3 DNA is TGTGCCAGCGGGAGGAGTGGTGGCTACACCTTC. Its translation: CASGRSGGYTF.